These 16 T cell receptor beta chains came from one sample sequenced in a study of tumor-infiltrating lymphocytes in primary liver carcinoma. Reverse transcription of approximately 0.55 ug total RNA with a constant-region primer produced TCR beta cDNA. Three nested multiplex PCR rounds, a slightly modified ARM-PCR method, built the TCR beta libraries. TRBV1-TRBV30 forward primers paired with a C-beta reverse primer drove the first two PCR rounds, about 9 cycles each. TCRdb reprocessed the multiplex PCR reads via MiXCR and lists one record per CDR3 protein. The sample carries hundreds of thousands of distinct CDR3 sequences, 55% to 65% recorded once. Alongside blood RNA obtained from unsorted whole blood, germline DNA was also extracted. The sample was peripheral blood. The receptors come from a man in his forties with primary liver carcinoma and hepatitis B virus infection.

Concerning this clonotype itself: Germline and junction disagree at one end, which may indicate a read error. V gene TRBV11-1 combines with J gene TRBJ2-7; 9 bases agree with TRBD1. CDR1 is SGHAT, CDR2 FQDESV, per germline (reference sequence). The CDR3 extends over 17 amino acids. The CDR3 reads CASSIHEGTGWVKEQSF. The CDR3 DNA reads TGTGCCAGCAGCATACATGAAGGGACAGGGTGGGTCAAAGAGCAGTCCTTC.

On this clonotype itself: This may come from a read error, since a much larger clone is one base off. The gene calls are TRBV6-2 or TRBV6-3 and TRBJ2-7; tentatively, D is TRBD1 (5 bases). CDR3 length: 12 residues. CDR1 MNHEY and CDR2 SVGEGT come from the germline V gene. CDR3 nucleotides: TGTACCAGCACAGGCCCCCCCTACGAGCAGTACTTC. This codes for CTSTGPPYEQYF.

Of note for this clonotype: A single base separates this from a much larger clone, so it may be a read error. The CDR3 region is CASSQDLTDGYTF. The CDR3 DNA sequence: TGCGCCAGCAGCCAAGATCTCACGGATGGCTACACCTTC. The rearrangement joins TRBV4-3 to TRBJ1-2; D gene unclear. Germline-derived CDR1 and CDR2 are LGHNA and YSLEER. V was clipped by 0 bases and J by 6 bases, with 8 bases between them. The CDR3 consists of 13 residues.

A word on this clonotype: Just one base apart from a much larger clone, this may be a read error. The chain recombines TRBV29-1 with TRBJ2-1; TRBD1 aligns across 10 bases. Germline V gene sequence: CDR1 SQVTM, CDR2 ANQGSEA. The CDR3 length is 18 residues. CDR3: CSVEGRQGAHPSYNEHFF. CDR3 DNA sequence: TGCAGCGTTGAGGGTCGACAGGGGGCCCACCCCTCCTACAATGAGCATTTCTTC.

Concerning this clonotype: A much larger clonotype is one base distant, so this may be a read error. The chain links TRBV4-2 to TRBJ2-3; D may be TRBD2 (5 bases). CDR1 and CDR2 from the germline V gene are LGHNA and YNFKEQ. The CDR3 runs 14 residues. This CDR3 is CTSSQEGSPDTQYF. The CDR3 DNA sequence: TGTACCAGCAGCCAAGAGGGCAGCCCAGATACGCAGTATTTT.

Of note for this clonotype: A much larger clone lies one base from this, so it may be a read error. This rearrangement joins TRBV12-3 or TRBV12-4 to TRBJ2-7; possibly TRBD1 for D (5 bases). This CDR3 is 12 amino acids long. The CDR3 is CVSSSGISEQYF. The CDR3 DNA reads as TGTGTCAGCAGTTCAGGGATCTCCGAGCAGTACTTC.

To note about this clonotype: This may come from a read error, since a much larger clone is one base off. This chain connects TRBV4-2 to TRBJ1-3, with D possibly being TRBD1 (6 bases). The CDR3 runs to 15 residues. CDR1 LGHNA and CDR2 YNFKEQ come from the germline V gene. The CDR3 is CASKDRTGSGNTIYF. The CDR3, as DNA: TGCGCCAGCAAGGATAGAACAGGGTCAGGAAACACCATATATTTT.

As for this clonotype: A much larger clone differs by one base, so this may be a read error. No conserved phenylalanine or tryptophan ends this CDR3, so it is likely a read error. J is TRBJ1-6 and V is TRBV4-3, with D maybe TRBD1 (5 bases). Trimming removed 4 bases from V and 5 bases from J, with 12 bases in between. CDR3 size: 15 residues. Per germline, CDR1 LGHNA and CDR2 YSLEER. The CDR3 DNA reads as TGCGCCAGCAGCCTTCAGGGACGAGATAATTCACCCCTCCACCTT. This sequence encodes CASSLQGRDNSPLHL.

V gene TRBV6-1 combines with J gene TRBJ2-1; D unclear. Germline assignment: CDR1 MNHNS and CDR2 SASEGT. The CDR3 spans 11 residues. DNA for the CDR3: TGTGTCAGTAATATAAAAGATGAGCAGTTCTTC. Its translation: CVSNIKDEQFF.

This rearrangement joins TRBV4-3 to TRBJ2-5; TRBD2 matches at 9 bases. The CDR3 runs 15 residues. With 4 bases clipped from V and 5 bases from J, the junction kept 8 bases outside the gene matches. CDR1 is LGHNA and CDR2 is YSLEER in the germline V gene. This CDR3 reads CASSRNSGSGETQYF. CDR3 coding DNA: TGCGCCAGCAGCCGAAATAGCGGGAGCGGGGAGACCCAGTACTTC.

On this clonotype: This sequence may be a read error, since a much larger clone differs from it by one base. The CDR3 sequence is CSVEDTSGRDYEQLF. CDR3 coding DNA: TGCAGCGTTGAAGACACTAGCGGGAGGGATTATGAGCAGCTCTTC. The V gene is TRBV29-1, the J gene TRBJ2-1, with 13 bases aligning to TRBD2. Germline CDR1 and CDR2: SQVTM and ANQGSEA. The CDR3 is made up of 15 amino acids.

Regarding this clonotype: This could be a read error, since a much larger clone is one nucleotide away. The chain recombines TRBV12-3 or TRBV12-4 with TRBJ1-1, with D perhaps TRBD1 (6 bases). CDR3 length equals 15 residues. The V end lost 2 bases, the J end lost 1 base, and 11 bases lay between the germline ends. The CDR3 reads CASSLKPGQNTEAFF. For the CDR3, the DNA is TGTGCCAGCAGTTTAAAACCGGGACAGAACACTGAAGCTTTCTTT.

Points on this clonotype: A junction end diverges from the germline sequence, so it may reflect a read error. This sequence joins TRBV4-3 and TRBJ2-3; TRBD1 is a possible D gene (5 bases). Germline assignment: CDR1 LGHNA and CDR2 YSLEER. There are 14 residues in the CDR3. The CDR3 reads CASNQDGSTGTQYF. DNA of the CDR3: TGCGCCAGCAACCAAGATGGCAGCACAGGTACGCAGTATTTT.

To note about this clonotype: One end of the junction is discordant with germline, which a read error may explain. The chain links TRBV28 to TRBJ2-7; 8 nucleotides agree with TRBD1. There are 13 residues in the CDR3. Germline-derived CDR1 and CDR2 are MDHEN and SYDVKM. For the CDR3, the DNA is TGTGTCAGCTCCCCGGGACAGGAGTACGAGCAGTACTTC. Protein sequence: CVSSPGQEYEQYF.

In regard to this clonotype: Mismatch with germline at one junction end may stem from a read error. This chain uses TRBV4-2 with TRBJ2-5; D is uncertain. This CDR3 comprises 15 residues. Germline V gives CDR1 LGHNA, CDR2 YNFKEQ. The CDR3: CTSSQDHGPQETQYF. CDR3 nucleotides: TGCACCAGCAGCCAAGACCACGGTCCCCAAGAGACTCAGTACTTC.

This clonotype was counted only a few times. This rearrangement joins TRBV7-9 to TRBJ2-1; the D gene is possibly TRBD1 (6 bases). CDR1 is SEHNR, CDR2 FQNEAQ, per germline (reference sequence). This CDR3 region has 15 residues. V dropped 6 bases and J dropped 5 bases, with 17 bases sitting between them. The chain's CDR3 is CASSQTHTGNNEQFF. DNA for the CDR3: TGTGCCAGCAGTCAAACGCATACAGGGAACAATGAGCAGTTCTTC.